These 25 T cell receptor beta chains share one sample of origin, sequenced in a study of persistence of HIV-infected CD4 T cells. Their specific antigens are unknown. Overlapping HIV-1 Gag 15-mer peptides at approximately 0.96 ug per peptide per mL were used. CD4+ T cells upregulating both CD40 ligand and CD69 were sorted as responding cells. Sequencing used immunoSEQ version 4 in survey mode. Assay: immunoSEQ multiplex PCR; the TCRdb copy retains only in-frame clones and omits some. The sample lists tens of thousands of clones; roughly 70% were seen once. Sequencing used CD4+ T cells sorted from PBMCs after 18-hour stimulation, obtained from a patient who received antiretroviral therapy. Receptors originate from an adult man with HIV who was CMV-seropositive.

The genes are TRBV6-1 and TRBJ1-5, with D perhaps TRBD1 (6 bases). V shed 3 bases and J shed 0 bases, with 9 bases lying between them. The CDR3 has 15 residues. The germline gives CDR1 MNHNS, CDR2 SASEGT. The CDR3 DNA reads as TGTGCCAGCAGTGACAGGGGAGATAGCAATCAGCCCCAGCATTTT. This translates into CASSDRGDSNQPQHF.

The V gene is TRBV29-1, the J gene TRBJ2-7, with 10 bases that match TRBD1. Germline V lookup: CDR1 SQVTM, CDR2 ANQGSEA. Unmatched junction bases numbered 2, after V lost 4 bases and J lost 2 bases. The CDR3 extends over 13 amino acids. The CDR3 here is CSVGQGAAYEQYF. CDR3 DNA sequence: TGCAGCGTTGGACAGGGGGCCGCCTACGAGCAGTACTTC.

This clone was observed a single time. The chain employs TRBV12-3 or TRBV12-4 and TRBJ2-7, with D unclear. The V and J ends lost 6 bases and 0 bases respectively, with 6 bases between them. The CDR3 covers 12 residues. The CDR3 nucleotides are TGTGCCAGCAGCTCAAGCTCCTACGAGCAGTACTTC. It translates to CASSSSSYEQYF.

The chain joins TRBV7-2 to TRBJ1-4; 7 bases line up with TRBD1. This CDR3 contains 16 residues. Germline CDR1 reads SGHTA; CDR2 reads FQGNSA. The junction had 10 bases not matched to a gene; V was cut back by 1 base and J by 8 bases. CDR3 DNA sequence: TGTGCCAGCAGCTTAGGAGGGGGCGCGAATTGGGAAAAACTGTTTTTT. It translates to CASSLGGGANWEKLFF.

The chain carries TRBV5-5 and TRBJ1-2; D unclear. Germline V gene lookup returns CDR1 SGHKS and CDR2 YYEKEE (reference sequence). The CDR3 has 13 amino acids. V gave up 4 bases and J gave up 3 bases, with 10 bases separating them. The DNA for the CDR3 is TGTGCCAGCAGCCCCACTAGGGACTATGGCTACACCTTC. It encodes CASSPTRDYGYTF.

In its sample, this clone was seen once. The chain joins TRBV7-8 to TRBJ1-2; weak D call: TRBD1 (5 bases). This CDR3 is built from 14 residues. The V gene's germline CDR1 is SGHVS and CDR2 FQNEAQ. Trimming cost V 1 base and J 3 bases, with 9 bases left between them. The CDR3 loop reads CASSLGVGDYGYTF. In DNA, the CDR3 is TGTGCCAGCAGCTTAGGTGTAGGGGACTATGGCTACACCTTC.

J is TRBJ1-2 and V is TRBV28; D call uncertain. The ends were cut back, 6 bases at V and 3 bases at J, with 14 bases in the middle. The germline gives CDR1 MDHEN, CDR2 SYDVKM. The CDR3 totals 14 residues. CDR3 DNA sequence: TGTGCCAGCAGAATACCGAACGGGGACTATGGCTACACCTTC. This encodes CASRIPNGDYGYTF.

This chain joins TRBV19 and TRBJ1-5; D might be TRBD1 (5 bases). The CDR3 spans 14 residues. Germline V gene sequence: CDR1 LNHDA, CDR2 SQIVND (reference sequence). The V and J ends lost 7 bases and 3 bases respectively, with 13 bases between them. CDR3 bases: TGTGCCAGTACTTTAAGAGGGGCCAATCAGCCCCAGCATTTT. This encodes CASTLRGANQPQHF.

CDR3 coding DNA: TGTGCCAGCCAACAGGTAGGGGAGCAGTACTTC. Translation gives CASQQVGEQYF. The chain recombines TRBV2 with TRBJ2-7; perhaps TRBD1 as D (5 bases). CDR1 and CDR2 (germline): SNHLY, FYNNEI. V lost 8 bases and J 7 bases, leaving 12 bases between the germline ends. This CDR3 is built from 11 residues.

This chain connects TRBV11-3 to TRBJ2-1; tentatively, D is TRBD2 (7 bases). The CDR3 extends over 13 amino acids. V lost 0 bases, J lost 12 bases, and 12 bases lay in between. Germline V gene lookup returns CDR1 SGHNT and CDR2 YENEEA. The CDR3 sequence is CASSLDRGGGQFF. Written as DNA, the CDR3 is TGTGCCAGCAGCTTAGACAGGGGAGGGGGGCAGTTCTTC.

The genes are TRBV2 and TRBJ1-4, with TRBD1 as a possible D gene (6 bases). V lost 6 bases and J 3 bases, leaving 17 bases between the germline ends. This CDR3 has 16 amino acids. Germline V gene sequence: CDR1 SNHLY, CDR2 FYNNEI. Here the CDR3 reads CASRVGLTGPNEKLFF. The CDR3 bases are TGTGCCAGCAGGGTGGGATTGACAGGCCCTAATGAAAAACTGTTTTTT.

The rearrangement links TRBV7-3 to TRBJ2-2; 10 nucleotides agree with TRBD2. The CDR3 has 16 amino acids. CDR1 is SGHTA, CDR2 FQGTGA, per germline. Trimming cost V 4 bases and J 0 bases; bases outside gene matches: 2. This CDR3 is CASSSAGGTNTGELFF. The CDR3 coding sequence is TGTGCCAGCAGCTCAGCGGGGGGGACGAACACCGGGGAGCTGTTTTTT.

The rearrangement uses TRBV2 and TRBJ1-5, with unresolved D. Germline V lookup: CDR1 SNHLY, CDR2 FYNNEI. Trimming cost V 3 bases and J 3 bases, with 9 bases left between them. The CDR3 extends over 14 amino acids. The CDR3 spells CASSDRLFNQPQHF. The CDR3 DNA sequence: TGTGCCAGCAGTGACAGGCTCTTCAATCAGCCCCAGCATTTT.

In this sample, this clone is medium-sized. V is TRBV24-1 and J is TRBJ1-1, with D possibly TRBD1 on 5 matching bases. Germline assignment: CDR1 KGHDR and CDR2 SFDVKD. The V and J ends lost 3 bases and 4 bases respectively, with 11 bases between them. This CDR3 is built from 14 residues. The DNA of the CDR3 is TGTGCCACCAGTGATGGGGGGACGGCCACTGAAGCTTTCTTT. Translation gives CATSDGGTATEAFF.

The V and J genes are TRBV5-1 and TRBJ1-2; TRBD1 matches 9 bases. This CDR3 region has 15 residues. Germline V CDR1 and CDR2: SGHRS, YFSETQ. V dropped 0 bases and J dropped 8; count of bases not matched to a gene: 8. The DNA of the CDR3 is TGCGCCAGCAGCTTGGGGACAGGGGCCCGGGGGGGCTACACCTTC. It translates to CASSLGTGARGGYTF. The whole variable domain, filled in from reference TRBV5-1 and TRBJ1-2, reads KAGVTQTPRYLIKTRGQQVTLSCSPISGHRSVSWYQQTPGQGLQFLFEYFSETQRNKGNFPGRFSGRQFSNSRSEMNVSTLELGDSALYLCASSLGTGARGGYTFGSGTRLTVV.

This sequence joins TRBV6-5 and TRBJ2-3, with D perhaps TRBD1 (6 bases). Germline CDR1 MNHEY, CDR2 SVGAGI. This CDR3 has 15 amino acids. Trimming removed 10 bases from V and 0 bases from J, with 17 bases in between. The CDR3 loop reads CATTDSFDSTDTQYF. The CDR3 DNA reads as TGTGCCACCACGGACAGTTTTGATAGCACAGATACGCAGTATTTT.

The table lists this clone with a few counts. This chain uses TRBV29-1 with TRBJ2-3, with D possibly matching TRBD2 (6 bases). The CDR3 is made up of 15 amino acids. From germline, CDR1 is SQVTM and CDR2 ANQGSEA. The V gene lost 1 base and the J gene lost 1 base, with 12 bases spanning the gap. The CDR3, as DNA: TGCAGCGTTGAAGCGGGGGTTGGGGGCACAGATACGCAGTATTTT. It specifies CSVEAGVGGTDTQYF.

The CDR3: CASSPQGDYGYTF. The CDR3 DNA reads TGTGCCAGTAGCCCACAGGGGGACTATGGCTACACCTTC. This chain uses TRBV19 with TRBJ1-2, with TRBD1 identical over 8 bases. The CDR3 extends over 13 amino acids. Germline V gene data show CDR1 as LNHDA and CDR2 as SQIVND (reference sequence). The ends lost 6 bases at V and 3 bases at J; junction bases unmatched: 3.

As DNA, the CDR3 is TGTGCCATCAGTGAGTACCAGGACAGTAGCTACGAGCAGTACTTC. This codes for CAISEYQDSSYEQYF. The chain is built from TRBV10-3 and TRBJ2-7; tentatively, D is TRBD1 (6 bases). V lost 1 base and J 3 bases, leaving 13 bases between the germline ends. Germline CDR1 and CDR2: ENHRY and SYGVKD. The CDR3 has 15 residues.

This clone was observed a few times. The rearrangement joins TRBV3-1 (or the pseudogene TRBV3-2) to TRBJ2-2, with D uncertain. Germline V gene lookup returns CDR1 LGHDT and CDR2 YNNKEL (reference sequence). The CDR3 is 14 amino acids. Trimming stripped 2 bases from V and 2 bases from J, with 6 bases between. The DNA for the CDR3 is TGTGCCAGCAGCCAAACACGTAACACCGGGGAGCTGTTTTTT. Residues: CASSQTRNTGELFF.

The table lists this clone with a few counts. The chain recombines TRBV7-9 with TRBJ1-3; tentative D call: TRBD1 (5 bases). From germline, CDR1 is SEHNR and CDR2 FQNEAQ (reference sequence). V lost 7 bases to trimming and J lost 3 bases, with 10 bases between them. The CDR3 consists of 13 residues. CDR3 region: CASTPGGGNTIYF. The CDR3 coding sequence is TGTGCCAGCACACCGGGGGGTGGAAACACCATATATTTT. Based on the CDR3 plus reference TRBV7-9 and TRBJ1-3, the full variable domain is DTGVSQNPRHKITKRGQNVTFRCDPISEHNRLYWYRQTLGQGPEFLTYFQNEAQLEKSRLLSDRFSAERPKGSFSTLEIQRTEQGDSAMYLCASTPGGGNTIYFGEGSWLTVV.

Only a few counts were recorded for this clone. The J gene is TRBJ2-3, the V gene TRBV10-1, with 7 bases matching TRBD2. CDR1 and CDR2 from the germline V gene are WNHNN and SYGVQD (reference sequence). The CDR3 consists of 14 residues. V lost 8 bases and J lost 2; bases outside the gene matches: 7. The CDR3 DNA reads as TGCGCCAGCTGTAGCGGGTCCAACACAGATACGCAGTATTTT. Its translation is CASCSGSNTDTQYF.

V and J are TRBV6-1 and TRBJ2-7; 13 bases agree with TRBD2. Germline V lookup: CDR1 MNHNS, CDR2 SASEGT. There are 17 residues in the CDR3. Trimming took 0 bases from V and 4 from J; bases not matched to a gene: 6. The CDR3: CASSEAGLAGSAYEQYF. The CDR3 DNA follows: TGTGCCAGCAGTGAAGCGGGACTAGCGGGGTCAGCTTACGAGCAGTACTTC.

J is TRBJ2-3 and V is TRBV2; a possible D gene is TRBD1 (5 bases). The germline V gene encodes CDR1 SNHLY and CDR2 FYNNEI. The CDR3 contains 14 residues. Between the trimmed V and J ends, which lost 5 bases and 2 bases, there was a span of 11 bases. The chain's CDR3 is CASSQEQDTDTQYF. CDR3 nucleotides: TGTGCCAGCAGTCAAGAACAGGACACAGATACGCAGTATTTT.

The CDR3 sequence: CASSLGLVQETQYF. CDR3 DNA sequence: TGTGCCAGCAGCTTGGGACTAGTCCAAGAGACCCAGTACTTC. The rearrangement joins TRBV9 to TRBJ2-5, with 8 bases identical to TRBD2. J was trimmed by 1 base and V by 4 bases; bases with no gene match: 3. The germline V gene has CDR1 SGDLS and CDR2 YYNGEE. There are 14 residues in the CDR3.